These 22 T cell receptor beta chains came from one sample sequenced in a study of blood T cell repertoires in COVID-19. Using immunoSEQ multiplex PCR, the repertoire was profiled, and TCRdb retains in-frame clones only, with some absent. The table includes tens of thousands of clones, roughly 85% detected once. Input material: peripheral blood. The receptors were gathered from a human donor in a cohort sampled during active COVID-19.

The J gene is TRBJ1-1, the V gene TRBV7-9; tentative D call: TRBD1 (5 bases). The germline gives CDR1 SEHNR, CDR2 FQNEAQ (reference sequence). Deletions cut 2 bases from V and 4 bases from J, with 11 bases between. There are 14 residues in the CDR3. The CDR3 DNA follows: TGTGCCAGCAGCTTATCGGGTGGGGCCACTGAAGCTTTCTTT. It codes for CASSLSGGATEAFF.

The chain employs TRBV2 and TRBJ1-6; TRBD1 might be the D (6 bases). CDR3 length: 13 residues. The V gene's germline CDR1 is SNHLY and CDR2 FYNNEI. V lost 7 bases, J lost 10 bases, and 14 bases lay in between. CDR3 nucleotides: TGTGCCAGCACAGGGGCTGAGGAATCACCCCTCCACTTT. It specifies CASTGAEESPLHF.

J is TRBJ2-7 and V is TRBV7-6; possible D gene TRBD1, 6 bases. Germline loops: CDR1 SGHVS, CDR2 FNYEAQ. Trimming shortened V by 5 bases and J by 3 bases, and 8 bases separated the two germline ends. CDR3 length: 12 residues. CDR3 sequence reads: CASSMTGYEQYF. The CDR3 DNA sequence: TGTGCCAGCAGCATGACAGGCTACGAGCAGTACTTC.

V usage is TRBV6-5 and J usage is TRBJ1-2, with D possibly matching TRBD1 (6 bases). V lost 8 bases and J lost 3, with 13 bases in between. This CDR3 region has 13 residues. Germline assignment: CDR1 MNHEY and CDR2 SVGAGI. The CDR3 region has the DNA TGTGCCAGCTGGGAGGGGGGGCACTATGGCTACACCTTC. It encodes CASWEGGHYGYTF.

The V call is TRBV5-4, the J call TRBJ1-1, with D perhaps matching TRBD1 (6 bases). With 1 base removed from V and 3 bases from J, the gap between germline ends came to 13 bases. This CDR3 region has 15 residues. Germline V gives CDR1 SGHNT, CDR2 YYREEE (reference sequence). CDR3 in amino acids: CASSLIQGRDTEAFF. CDR3 coding DNA: TGTGCCAGCAGCTTGATACAGGGTCGGGACACTGAAGCTTTCTTT.

The chain is built from TRBV9 and TRBJ2-5; 9 bases match TRBD1. The V gene end was trimmed by 3 bases and the J gene end by 4 bases; junction bases not matched to a gene: 10. CDR3 length: 16 residues. Per germline, CDR1 SGDLS and CDR2 YYNGEE. CDR3 sequence: CASSALPGQGGETQYF. The CDR3 DNA reads as TGTGCCAGCAGCGCTCTACCGGGACAGGGCGGAGAGACCCAGTACTTC.

The chain combines TRBV7-3 with TRBJ2-3, with 11 bases identical to TRBD1. V shed 4 bases and J 6 bases; nucleotides not matched to a gene: 9. Germline V gene lookup returns CDR1 SGHTA and CDR2 FQGTGA. The CDR3 totals 16 residues. Written as DNA, the CDR3 is TGTGCCAGCAGCTCCCGCCGGACAGGGGGCGGGGATACGCAGTATTTT. It is translated as CASSSRRTGGGDTQYF. The complete variable domain, with remaining parts taken from reference TRBV7-3 and TRBJ2-3, reads GAGVSQTPSNKVTEKGKYVELRCDPISGHTALYWYRQSLGQGPEFLIYFQGTGAADDSGLPNDRFFAVRPEGSVSTLKIQRTERGDSAVYLCASSSRRTGGGDTQYFGPGTRLTVL.

The chain is built from TRBV9 and TRBJ1-3; no clear D. Germline V gene sequence: CDR1 SGDLS, CDR2 YYNGEE. This CDR3 spans 15 amino acids. V was clipped by 7 bases and J by 0 bases, with 14 bases between them. The CDR3 nucleotides are TGTGCCAGCGCTAGCTCCGACTTCTCTGGAAACACCATATATTTT. As protein: CASASSDFSGNTIYF.

The rearrangement links TRBV7-9 to TRBJ2-5; 7 positions agree with TRBD2. Germline V gene data show CDR1 as SEHNR and CDR2 as FQNEAQ (reference sequence). This CDR3 has 14 amino acids. V shed 5 bases and J 4 bases; nucleotides not matched to a gene: 7. Here the CDR3 reads CASSPRLAIETQYF. The CDR3, as DNA: TGTGCCAGCAGCCCGCGACTAGCTATAGAGACCCAGTACTTC. Using reference TRBV7-9 and TRBJ2-5 for the parts outside the CDR3, the full variable domain is DTGVSQNPRHKITKRGQNVTFRCDPISEHNRLYWYRQTLGQGPEFLTYFQNEAQLEKSRLLSDRFSAERPKGSFSTLEIQRTEQGDSAMYLCASSPRLAIETQYFGPGTRLLVL.

The rearrangement links TRBV18 to TRBJ1-5; possible D gene TRBD1, 6 bases. CDR3 length: 16 amino acids. Germline CDR1 reads KGHSH; CDR2 reads LQKENI. V was shortened by 3 bases and J by 2 bases, with 14 bases between the two germline ends. The CDR3 DNA is TGTGCCAGCTCACCCCGCCAGGCAGGGGGCAATCAGCCCCAGCATTTT. Its protein product is CASSPRQAGGNQPQHF.

The rearrangement links TRBV18 to TRBJ2-2; D is perhaps TRBD1 (6 bases). Germline V gene lookup returns CDR1 KGHSH and CDR2 LQKENI. The CDR3 runs to 13 residues. Deletions cut 10 bases from V and 5 bases from J, with 14 bases between. The CDR3 loop reads CATEEGGTGELFF. The CDR3 region has the DNA TGTGCCACCGAAGAAGGGGGTACCGGGGAGCTGTTTTTT.

V is TRBV11-2 and J is TRBJ1-6; 9 bases align to TRBD1. Germline V gene lookup returns CDR1 SGHAT and CDR2 FQNNGV. V gave up 3 bases and J gave up 9 bases; unmatched junction bases: 9. CDR3 length: 16 residues. Written as DNA, the CDR3 is TGTGCCAGCAGCTTTGCAACGGGACAGGGAAGTTCACCCCTCCACTTT. It specifies CASSFATGQGSSPLHF.

V is TRBV6-2 or TRBV6-3 and J is TRBJ2-5; the match to TRBD1 covers 9 bases. V was pared by 5 bases and J by 5 bases, with 6 bases of the junction left unmatched. Germline values: CDR1 MNHEY, CDR2 SVGEGT. This CDR3 has 14 amino acids. As DNA, the CDR3 is TGTGCCAGCAGTCCGGGACAGGGCCTGGAGACCCAGTACTTC. This gives the protein CASSPGQGLETQYF.

The V and J genes are TRBV9 and TRBJ1-4, with no clear D. Trimming pared 0 bases from V and 0 bases from J, leaving 9 bases between. CDR1 and CDR2 (germline): SGDLS, YYNGEE. This CDR3 is 16 amino acids long. CDR3 nucleotides: TGTGCCAGCAGCGTAGGGGCCCAGACAACTAATGAAAAACTGTTTTTT. This sequence encodes CASSVGAQTTNEKLFF.

This clone occurred a few times. This chain connects TRBV6-2 or TRBV6-3 to TRBJ2-2; TRBD2 matches 8 bases. Germline CDR1 MNHEY, CDR2 SVGEGT. V shed 5 bases, J shed 6 bases, and the junction held 2 bases outside the gene matches. The CDR3 spans 13 residues. CDR3 coding DNA: TGTGCCAGCAGTCGGACTAGCCCCGGGGAGCTGTTTTTT. As protein: CASSRTSPGELFF.

The CDR3 coding sequence is TGTGCTACCCGGGAGGGGTCTGGGGCCAACGTCCTGACTTTC. Protein sequence: CATREGSGANVLTF. This chain joins TRBV15 and TRBJ2-6; 8 positions match TRBD2. The CDR3 length is 14 residues. Germline values: CDR1 LNHNV, CDR2 YYDKDF (reference sequence).

The chain recombines TRBV6-5 with TRBJ2-7; 8 bases agree with TRBD1. The V and J ends lost 2 bases and 3 bases, in that order; junction bases with no gene match: 3. Germline CDR1 and CDR2: MNHEY and SVGAGI. This CDR3 contains 14 residues. For the CDR3, the DNA is TGTGCCAGCAGTTACGACAGGGGCAGCTACGAGCAGTACTTC. Encoded protein: CASSYDRGSYEQYF.

The chain links TRBV7-9 to TRBJ2-5; TRBD2 agrees at 8 bases. With V trimmed by 6 bases and J by 2 bases, 8 bases remained unmatched. The CDR3 covers 15 residues. Germline-derived CDR1 and CDR2 are SEHNR and FQNEAQ (reference sequence). The CDR3 DNA follows: TGTGCCAGCAGATCCGGGGGGGCCGGTCAAGAGACCCAGTACTTC. This encodes CASRSGGAGQETQYF.

This clone has only one observation. V usage is TRBV23-1 and J usage is TRBJ2-7; 7 bases agree with TRBD2. TRBV23-1 is flagged as an ORF with uncertain function. The CDR3 is 16 residues long. The V and J ends lost 6 bases and 3 bases, in that order; junction bases with no gene match: 14. The CDR3 DNA is TGCGCCAGCAGCCCCTCGGCGGGAGCCCTCGACTACGAGCAGTACTTC. Protein: CASSPSAGALDYEQYF.

This clone has only one observation. V usage is TRBV4-3 and J usage is TRBJ2-6; D is unclear. The CDR3 is 18 amino acids. Germline-derived CDR1 and CDR2 are LGHNA and YSLEER. V was pared by 1 base and J by 0 bases, with 13 bases between. The CDR3 DNA is TGCGCCAGCAGCCAAGGAGGTCACTACTCCTCTGGGGCCAACGTCCTGACTTTC. Protein product: CASSQGGHYSSGANVLTF.

The chain carries TRBV2 and TRBJ2-3; D remains ambiguous. V lost 5 bases and J 5 bases, leaving 8 bases between the germline ends. The CDR3 is 12 amino acids. CDR1 is SNHLY, CDR2 FYNNEI, per germline. The CDR3 DNA follows: TGTGCCAGCAGTCCCTATAGAGATACGCAGTATTTT. The encoded protein is CASSPYRDTQYF.

The chain joins TRBV7-2 to TRBJ2-7; no firm D call. Germline assignment: CDR1 SGHTA and CDR2 FQGNSA. V shed 1 base and J shed 5 bases, with 9 bases lying between them. The CDR3 runs to 13 residues. The CDR3 sequence is CASSLGQANEQYF. Here the CDR3 DNA reads TGTGCCAGCAGCTTAGGGCAGGCCAACGAGCAGTACTTC. Full variable domain (missing parts from reference TRBV7-2 and TRBJ2-7): GAGVSQSPSNKVTEKGKDVELRCDPISGHTALYWYRQSLGQGLEFLIYFQGNSAPDKSGLPSDRFSAERTGGSVSTLTIQRTQQEDSAVYLCASSLGQANEQYFGPGTRLTVT.